The 6 T cell receptor beta chains reported below all come from one sample, sequenced in a study of shared clonotypes between healthy human individuals. The assay was immunoSEQ multiplex PCR, and TCRdb's table has in-frame clones only and misses some. The sample carries around 2.3 million clones, 95% recorded once. Sequencing input: naive CD4+ T cells sorted from blood. Stated subset: CD45RA+ positively selected. The receptors come from a man between 18 and 35 years old in good health.

This clone has a single count. Other DNA sequences in the same sample also yield this CDR3. This chain connects TRBV5-4 to TRBJ2-3; D might be TRBD2 (6 bases). V dropped 2 bases and J dropped 3 bases, with 7 bases sitting between them. The germline V gene has CDR1 SGHNT and CDR2 YYREEE (reference sequence). The CDR3 is 13 residues long. Here the CDR3 DNA reads TGTGCCAGCAGCTTCGGGGGAACAGATACGCAGTATTTT. It specifies CASSFGGTDTQYF.

This chain uses TRBV7-8 with TRBJ2-1; possibly TRBD2 for D (6 bases). Germline CDR1 is SGHVS and CDR2 is FQNEAQ. The V end lost 2 bases, the J end lost 6 bases, and 20 bases lay between the germline ends. The CDR3 covers 17 residues. The CDR3 sequence is CASSLSAGGALGNEQFF. CDR3 sequence (DNA): TGTGCCAGCAGCTTATCTGCGGGCGGGGCTCTTGGCAATGAGCAGTTCTTC.

In DNA form, the CDR3 reads TGTGCCAGCAGCGAGAACGGGGGGGCTTACAATGAGCAGTTCTTC. Protein sequence: CASSENGGAYNEQFF. The J gene is TRBJ2-1, the V gene TRBV2, with TRBD2 matching 8 bases. The V segment lost 6 bases and the J segment 4 bases; nucleotides outside the gene matches: 8. The CDR3 consists of 15 residues. Germline V gene data show CDR1 as SNHLY and CDR2 as FYNNEI.

Turning to this clone: The same CDR3 is also encoded by other DNA sequences in this sample. This rearrangement joins TRBV18 to TRBJ2-1; TRBD2 agrees at 12 bases. In germline, CDR1 is KGHSH, CDR2 LQKENI. V gave up 6 bases and J gave up 5 bases; unmatched junction bases: 5. This CDR3 region has 15 residues. The CDR3 reads CASSPGLAGNNEQFF. In nucleotides, the CDR3 is TGTGCCAGCTCCCCTGGACTAGCGGGGAACAATGAGCAGTTCTTC.

Details on this clone: This CDR3 is also generated by other DNA sequences in the sample. The genes are TRBV6-1 and TRBJ2-6, with D perhaps TRBD1 or TRBD2 (5 bases each). CDR3 length equals 15 residues. Between the trimmed V and J ends, which lost 4 bases and 2 bases, there was a span of 9 bases. The germline V gene encodes CDR1 MNHNS and CDR2 SASEGT. The CDR3 reads CASSGDPPGANVLTF. In DNA form, the CDR3 reads TGTGCCAGCAGTGGGGACCCCCCTGGGGCCAACGTCCTGACTTTC.

The chain carries TRBV5-1 and TRBJ2-3; weak D call: TRBD1 (5 bases). This CDR3 contains 15 residues. Germline CDR1 and CDR2: SGHRS and YFSETQ. With 7 bases removed from V and 4 bases from J, the gap between germline ends came to 19 bases. The CDR3 bases are TGCGCCAGCTCCTCTGTCAGGGAATATCCAGATACGCAGTATTTT. Protein: CASSSVREYPDTQYF.